A selection of T cell receptor beta chains follows, all from one sample in a study of T cell responses to AZD1222 COVID-19 vaccine. Assay used: immunoSEQ multiplex PCR; TCRdb lists only in-frame clones, some missing. Of more than 120,000 clones listed, 88% were seen once; the top ten hold under 5.5%. Sample: peripheral blood, taken 28 days after the second dose of the MenACWY control vaccine. These receptors came from an adult who received the MenACWY meningococcal vaccine as a control. Both conserved end residues are part of each CDR3. A D gene is named only where the DNA matches it firmly. Not all rows give a size; the values are once, few, many and, for expanded clones, a class.

d_call,v_call,clone_size,j_call,cdr3_aa,cdr3_nt
NA,TRBV11-3,NA,TRBJ2-5,CASSFQEETQYF,TGTGCCAGCAGCTTCCAGGAAGAGACCCAGTACTTC
TRBD1,TRBV18,NA,TRBJ2-3,CASSPPRGQEGSDTQYF,TGTGCCAGCTCACCACCCCGGGGACAGGAGGGGTCAGATACGCAGTATTTT
TRBD2,TRBV28,NA,TRBJ2-7,CASSTTSGRAYEQYF,TGTGCCAGCAGCACGACTAGCGGGAGGGCATATGAGCAGTACTTC
NA,TRBV11-2,NA,TRBJ1-2,CASSYDRNYGYTF,TGTGCCAGCAGTTACGACAGGAACTATGGCTACACCTTC
TRBD1,TRBV7-8,NA,TRBJ1-2,CASSFGTVNYGYTF,TGTGCCAGCAGCTTTGGGACAGTTAACTATGGCTACACCTTC
TRBD1,TRBV18,NA,TRBJ2-3,CASSPRDRGTDTQYF,TGTGCCAGCTCACCACGGGACAGGGGAACAGATACGCAGTATTTT
NA,TRBV5-1,NA,TRBJ2-7,CASSRDWDTSSYEQYF,TGCGCCAGCAGCCGGGATTGGGACACCAGCTCCTACGAGCAGTACTTC
NA,TRBV24-1,NA,TRBJ2-5,CATSDPRGETQYF,TGTGCCACCAGTGACCCCAGGGGAGAGACCCAGTACTTC
NA,TRBV19,NA,TRBJ1-1,CASSIAGMRQVPNTEAFF,TGTGCCAGTAGTATAGCCGGGATGCGACAGGTTCCGAACACTGAAGCTTTCTTT
TRBD2,TRBV9,NA,TRBJ2-1,CASSRYPVGTSGGASYNEQFF,TGTGCCAGCAGCAGGTATCCCGTCGGGACTAGCGGGGGGGCCTCGTACAATGAGCAGTTCTTC
TRBD2,TRBV24-1,NA,TRBJ2-1,CATSDLSGAGVRYEQFF,TGTGCCACCAGTGATTTGTCAGGAGCGGGAGTAAGGTATGAGCAGTTCTTC
NA,TRBV25-1,NA,TRBJ1-6,CASSRSRGDASPLHF,TGTGCCAGCAGTCGGAGCCGCGGAGACGCTTCACCCCTCCACTTT
NA,TRBV5-1,NA,TRBJ2-3,CASSLGGPDTQYF,TGCGCCAGCAGCCTGGGGGGCCCAGATACGCAGTATTTT
NA,TRBV5-8,NA,TRBJ1-2,CASSPWGTISTNYGYTF,TGTGCCAGCAGCCCCTGGGGGACTATTTCTACTAACTATGGCTACACCTTC
NA,TRBV5-6,NA,TRBJ1-6,CASSLRDRNNSPLHF,TGTGCCAGCAGCTTGAGAGACCGGAATAATTCACCCCTCCACTTT
NA,TRBV6-1,NA,TRBJ2-1,CASSEEKGNEQFF,TGTGCCAGCAGTGAAGAGAAGGGGAATGAGCAGTTCTTC
NA,TRBV5-1,NA,TRBJ2-1,CASSLAPIGLNEQFF,TGCGCCAGCAGCTTGGCCCCCATAGGCCTCAATGAGCAGTTCTTC
TRBD1,TRBV28,NA,TRBJ1-1,CASSSGQGGLRTEAFF,TGTGCCAGCAGTTCGGGACAGGGAGGGTTAAGGACTGAAGCTTTCTTT
NA,TRBV5-4,NA,TRBJ1-6,CASSSGRDNSYNSPLHF,TGTGCCAGCAGCTCCGGGAGGGACAACTCCTATAATTCACCCCTCCACTTT
NA,TRBV15,NA,TRBJ2-1,CATSAEVANEQFF,TGTGCCACCAGCGCAGAGGTTGCTAATGAGCAGTTCTTC
NA,TRBV5-1,NA,TRBJ1-4,CASSLEGTANEKLFF,TGCGCCAGCAGCCTGGAAGGGACGGCTAATGAAAAACTGTTTTTT
TRBD2,TRBV5-4,NA,TRBJ2-1,CASSPRGGRAGEQFF,TGTGCCAGCAGCCCGCGGGGCGGGAGGGCCGGGGAGCAGTTCTTC
TRBD2,TRBV24-1,NA,TRBJ2-1,CATSDYGLAEPNEQFF,TGTGCCACCAGTGATTATGGACTAGCGGAACCCAATGAGCAGTTCTTC
TRBD1,TRBV7-3,few,TRBJ2-7,CASSLTTGGRGEQYF,TGTGCCAGCAGCTTAACAACAGGGGGCAGAGGCGAGCAGTACTTC
NA,TRBV5-1,NA,TRBJ2-3,CASSSEGGITDTQYF,TGCGCCAGCAGCTCAGAAGGGGGGATCACAGATACGCAGTATTTT
NA,TRBV6-6,NA,TRBJ1-2,CASTLGQNYGYTF,TGTGCCAGCACACTAGGGCAGAACTATGGCTACACCTTC
NA,TRBV4-3,NA,TRBJ1-2,CASSQLGPDLFNYGYTF,TGCGCCAGCAGCCAGCTCGGACCGGACCTTTTTAACTATGGCTACACCTTC
NA,TRBV5-1,NA,TRBJ1-1,CASSLMSGGSTEAFF,TGCGCCAGCAGCTTAATGTCCGGGGGATCCACTGAAGCTTTCTTT
NA,TRBV28,NA,TRBJ1-2,CASSLLRGRRNNYGYTF,TGTGCCAGCAGTTTACTAAGGGGACGGCGTAATAACTATGGCTACACCTTC
NA,TRBV11-3,NA,TRBJ1-1,CASSSRTDEAFF,TGTGCCAGCAGCTCACGGACAGATGAAGCTTTCTTT
NA,TRBV3-1/TRBV3-2,NA,TRBJ2-1,CASSQMNSGLNEQFF,TGTGCCAGCAGCCAAATGAATTCGGGTTTGAATGAGCAGTTCTTC
NA,TRBV2,once,TRBJ1-4,CASSDYSAGNEKLFF,TGTGCCAGCAGTGACTACTCGGCAGGGAATGAAAAACTGTTTTTT
TRBD1,TRBV6-2/TRBV6-3,NA,TRBJ1-4,CASSKGTASNEKLFF,TGTGCCAGCAGTAAAGGGACAGCGAGCAATGAAAAACTGTTTTTT
TRBD1,TRBV6-1,NA,TRBJ1-2,CASSEAGDSYGYTF,TGTGCCAGCAGTGAGGCAGGGGACAGCTATGGCTACACCTTC
NA,TRBV3-1/TRBV3-2,NA,TRBJ1-6,CASSHETDNSPLHF,TGTGCCAGCAGCCACGAGACAGATAATTCACCCCTCCACTTT
TRBD2,TRBV9,NA,TRBJ2-3,CASSVAGRGDTQYF,TGTGCCAGCAGCGTAGCGGGGAGGGGCGATACGCAGTATTTT
NA,TRBV2,NA,TRBJ2-7,CASGDYEQYF,TGTGCCAGTGGGGACTACGAGCAGTACTTC
NA,TRBV7-7,NA,TRBJ1-4,CASSPTGRPEKLFF,TGTGCTAGCAGCCCGACAGGAAGACCAGAAAAACTGTTTTTT
NA,TRBV9,NA,TRBJ2-7,CASDKTGSSYEQYF,TGTGCCAGCGACAAGACCGGTTCCTCCTACGAGCAGTACTTC
NA,TRBV2,NA,TRBJ2-2,CATGTGNVANTGELFF,TGTGCCACGGGGACGGGCAATGTGGCGAACACCGGGGAGCTGTTTTTT
NA,TRBV4-1,NA,TRBJ2-3,CASSQGVNLDTQYF,TGCGCCAGCAGCCAAGGGGTTAATTTGGATACGCAGTATTTT
TRBD1,TRBV12-5,few,TRBJ1-4,CASGLVPLGQATNEKLFF,TGTGCTAGTGGTTTGGTACCACTTGGACAGGCAACTAATGAAAAACTGTTTTTT
TRBD1,TRBV6-4,NA,TRBJ2-5,CASSPTGGAGGGETQYF,TGTGCCAGCTCTCCGACAGGGGGCGCTGGGGGAGGAGAGACCCAGTACTTC
NA,TRBV30,NA,TRBJ1-1,CAWSGGRHTEAFF,TGTGCCTGGAGTGGGGGGAGACACACTGAAGCTTTCTTT
NA,TRBV28,NA,TRBJ1-5,CASSLAVGRRSNQPQHF,TGTGCCAGCAGTTTAGCGGTTGGGCGGAGGAGCAATCAGCCCCAGCATTTT
TRBD2,TRBV29-1,NA,TRBJ2-1,CSVEGLAGGSYNEQFF,TGCAGCGTTGAAGGACTAGCGGGGGGTTCCTACAATGAGCAGTTCTTC
TRBD1,TRBV7-2,once,TRBJ2-5,CASSSNRGKETQYF,TGTGCCAGCAGCTCCAACAGGGGGAAAGAGACCCAGTACTTC
NA,TRBV10-3,NA,TRBJ2-5,CAISESTGQETQYF,TGTGCCATCAGTGAGTCGACAGGACAAGAGACCCAGTACTTC
NA,TRBV2,NA,TRBJ1-6,CASISPARNSPLHF,TGTGCCAGCATCTCCCCTGCCCGGAATTCACCCCTCCACTTT
NA,TRBV2,NA,TRBJ1-1,CASSAGGPNTEAFF,TGTGCCAGCAGTGCGGGGGGCCCGAACACTGAAGCTTTCTTT
NA,TRBV29-1,few,TRBJ1-5,CSVGGKGPDSNQPQHF,TGCAGCGTTGGAGGGAAGGGGCCGGACAGCAATCAGCCCCAGCATTTT
NA,TRBV5-4,once,TRBJ2-1,CASSPRGAGVEAPTYNEQFF,TGTGCCAGCAGCCCCCGGGGGGCAGGGGTAGAGGCCCCGACCTACAATGAGCAGTTCTTC
TRBD2,TRBV5-6,once,TRBJ2-3,CASSLLAGTDTQYF,TGTGCCAGCAGCTTGCTAGCGGGCACAGATACGCAGTATTTT
TRBD2,TRBV6-2/TRBV6-3,NA,TRBJ2-2,CASSYPSGGARITGELFF,TGTGCCAGCAGTTACCCTAGCGGGGGGGCGCGTATCACCGGGGAGCTGTTTTTT
TRBD1,TRBV27,NA,TRBJ2-7,CASSFRQGANEQYF,TGTGCCAGCAGTTTCAGGCAGGGGGCTAACGAGCAGTACTTC
TRBD1,TRBV7-3,NA,TRBJ1-1,CASSPVDRGGDTEAFF,TGTGCCAGCAGCCCCGTAGACAGGGGGGGGGACACTGAAGCTTTCTTT
NA,TRBV18,NA,TRBJ2-7,CASSPQQASYEQYF,TGTGCCAGCTCACCCCAACAGGCCTCCTACGAGCAGTACTTC
NA,TRBV2,once,TRBJ2-7,CASFITTYEQYF,TGTGCCAGCTTCATTACGACCTACGAGCAGTACTTC
NA,TRBV27,NA,TRBJ2-7,CASSGQYLYEQYF,TGTGCCAGCAGTGGACAGTACCTCTACGAGCAGTACTTC
NA,TRBV7-2,NA,TRBJ1-6,CASSQDGRDSPLHF,TGTGCCAGCAGCCAGGACGGGAGGGATTCACCCCTCCACTTT